This T cell receptor beta chain is from a study of T-cell memory formation after mild COVID-19. The study, taken as a whole, reports: Some clones that responded turned up in pre-infection memory, which suggests that cross-reactive memory joined in. Day 15 to 85 contracting clones showed balanced CD4/CD8; day 15 to 37 expanders favored CD4+.

One entry per CDR3 protein, called by TCRdb with MiXCR from the 5' RACE reads. Seen here are hundreds of thousands of distinct CDR3 sequences, less than 25% observed once, and the top ten hold 7% to 9%. This clonotype has just one count. The antigen is unknown. Sample: PBMCs or a T cell subset sorted from them (not recorded which). This receptor was taken from an adult woman who had mild COVID-19 (a few samples of this study predate the infection). Cell type and time point are not known.

CDR3 sequence (DNA): TGTGCCAGCAGCGTTGGACAGCTAAACACTGAAGCTTTCTTT. Translating it yields CASSVGQLNTEAFF. The J gene is TRBJ1-1, the V gene TRBV9; perhaps TRBD1 as D (6 bases). CDR3 length equals 14 residues. V was pared by 2 bases and J by 2 bases, with 10 bases between. CDR1 is SGDLS and CDR2 is YYNGEE in the germline V gene.